The 18 T cell receptor beta chains presented below share a single source sample, sequenced in a study of T cell repertoires in cytomegalovirus infection. The antigens of these receptors remain unknown. TCRdb reprocessed the reads with MiXCR, giving one entry per CDR3 protein. This sample yields some 270,000 distinct CDR3 sequences, of which less than 25% are seen a single time; about 21% belongs to the top ten. The sample was cultured PBMCs, taken from culture after CMV antigen stimulation. All receptors derive from a human donor in good health (CMV status not recorded). Some clones in this sample may be carry-over from other donors' samples.

This clonotype was detected ten times or more. This sequence joins TRBV7-9 and TRBJ2-1; TRBD2 might be the D (6 bases). Germline-derived CDR1 and CDR2 are SEHNR and FQNEAQ (reference sequence). Trimming left V 2 bases short and J 5 bases short, with 10 bases between. This CDR3 has 14 residues. The CDR3 sequence is CASSLTREDNEQFF. CDR3 DNA sequence: TGTGCCAGCAGCTTAACTAGGGAGGACAATGAGCAGTTCTTC.

This clonotype was recorded a few times. The chain is built from TRBV15 and TRBJ2-1, with TRBD1 matching 11 bases. J lost 6 bases, V lost 4 bases, and 8 bases had no gene match. Germline assignment: CDR1 LNHNV and CDR2 YYDKDF (reference sequence). The CDR3 consists of 16 residues. Written as DNA, the CDR3 is TGTGCCACCAGCAACTCGGACAGGGGGCTAGTCAATGAGCAGTTCTTC. Translated: CATSNSDRGLVNEQFF.

V usage is TRBV11-2 and J usage is TRBJ2-3; D assignment may be TRBD1 or TRBD2 (5 bases each). V was trimmed by 5 bases and J by 4 bases, leaving 13 bases between them. The CDR3 runs to 14 residues. Germline lookup yields CDR1 SGHAT and CDR2 FQNNGV. As DNA, the CDR3 is TGTGCCAGCAGCGCCCAGGGAGTCCCAGATACGCAGTATTTT. Protein product: CASSAQGVPDTQYF. Combining the CDR3 with reference TRBV11-2 and TRBJ2-3 gives the whole variable domain EAGVAQSPRYKIIEKRQSVAFWCNPISGHATLYWYQQILGQGPKLLIQFQNNGVVDDSQLPKDRFSAERLKGVDSTLKIQPAKLEDSAVYLCASSAQGVPDTQYFGPGTRLTVL.

CDR3 DNA sequence: TGTGCCACCGGGAGCACAGATACGCAGTATTTT. As protein: CATGSTDTQYF. J is TRBJ2-3 and V is TRBV6-2 or TRBV6-3; D call uncertain. Germline CDR1 reads MNHEY; CDR2 reads SVGEGT. Trimming removed 10 bases from V and 0 bases from J, with 5 bases in between. The CDR3 consists of 11 residues.

The V call is TRBV6-1, the J call TRBJ2-1, with 11 nucleotides matching TRBD1. V trimming: 5 bases; J trimming: 10 bases; junction bases outside the gene matches: 7. The length of the CDR3 is 14 residues. Germline V gives CDR1 MNHNS, CDR2 SASEGT. DNA for the CDR3: TGTGCCAGCAGTTGGGACAGGGGGGCTAAGGAGCAGTTCTTC. Its protein product is CASSWDRGAKEQFF.

This clonotype came up a few times. The rearrangement links TRBV27 to TRBJ2-7; D call uncertain. The CDR3 totals 14 residues. Germline assignment: CDR1 MNHEY and CDR2 SMNVEV (reference sequence). V was trimmed by 2 bases and J by 2 bases, leaving 10 bases between them. As DNA, the CDR3 is TGTGCCAGCAGTTTACGGCTAAAACCCTACGAGCAGTACTTC. It encodes CASSLRLKPYEQYF.

This clonotype appeared a few times. The V gene is TRBV27, the J gene TRBJ1-2, with D unresolved. This CDR3 is 16 amino acids long. CDR1 is MNHEY and CDR2 is SMNVEV in the germline V gene (reference sequence). V dropped 1 base and J dropped 1 base, with 13 bases sitting between them. The CDR3 reads CASSLWPPEYNYGYTF. CDR3 coding DNA: TGTGCCAGCAGTTTATGGCCCCCGGAGTATAACTATGGCTACACCTTC.

V is TRBV10-2 and J is TRBJ1-1; a possible D gene is TRBD1 (6 bases). The CDR3 has 14 residues. Trimming took 6 bases from V and 3 from J, leaving 14 bases between them. Germline loops: CDR1 WSHSY, CDR2 SAAADI. The CDR3 sequence: CASRAPGADTEAFF. The CDR3 DNA sequence: TGCGCCAGCAGGGCCCCAGGGGCGGACACTGAAGCTTTCTTT.

Ten or more counts support this clonotype. V usage is TRBV6-2 or TRBV6-3 and J usage is TRBJ2-1; a weak D match, TRBD2 (5 bases). Trimming pared 7 bases from V and 4 bases from J, leaving 20 bases between. Looked up from germline, CDR1 is MNHEY and CDR2 is SVGEGT. This CDR3 spans 16 amino acids. In DNA, the CDR3 is TGTGCCAGCATAGGAAACAGTCAGCCGGGATACAATGAGCAGTTCTTC. The encoded protein is CASIGNSQPGYNEQFF.

The J gene is TRBJ1-1, the V gene TRBV7-2; TRBD1 is a possible D gene (5 bases). The CDR3 contains 14 residues. V was trimmed by 2 bases and J by 5 bases, leaving 12 bases between them. Germline loops: CDR1 SGHTA, CDR2 FQGNSA. The CDR3 bases are TGTGCCAGCAGCTTAAATACAGCAGGGACTGAAGCTTTCTTT. Protein: CASSLNTAGTEAFF.

J is TRBJ2-7 and V is TRBV24-1; 8 bases are a match to TRBD2. The germline CDR1 and CDR2 sequences are KGHDR and SFDVKD. Losses at the gene ends were 10 bases for V and 3 bases for J; bases not matched to a gene: 7. The CDR3 loop spans 13 amino acids. Here the CDR3 DNA reads TGTGCCACTCAAAGACTAGCGAGCTACGAGCAGTACTTC. Protein product: CATQRLASYEQYF.

This chain joins TRBV20-1 and TRBJ2-2; D not resolved. V gave up 2 bases and J gave up 3 bases, with 4 bases separating them. From germline, CDR1 is DFQATT and CDR2 SNEGSKA (reference sequence). This CDR3 has 12 amino acids. CDR3: CSARMDTGELFF. Here the CDR3 DNA reads TGCAGTGCTAGAATGGACACCGGGGAGCTGTTTTTT.

There are many counts of this clonotype. This chain uses TRBV3-1 with TRBJ2-5, with TRBD2 matching 7 bases. The CDR3 length is 13 residues. V was clipped by 6 bases and J by 5 bases; unmatched bases: 6. Germline V gene lookup returns CDR1 LGHDT and CDR2 YNNKEL (reference sequence). For the CDR3, the DNA is TGTGCCAGCAGTCCGAGCGGGACCGAGACCCAGTACTTC. It is translated as CASSPSGTETQYF.

This clonotype occurred a few times. The chain has TRBV12-3 or TRBV12-4 and TRBJ2-7; maybe TRBD1 (6 bases). The V end lost 4 bases, the J end lost 2 bases, and 18 bases lay between the germline ends. This CDR3 has 16 amino acids. CDR3 region: CASSSPRSRDTYEQYF. The CDR3 DNA sequence: TGTGCCAGCAGTTCGCCCAGGTCCAGGGACACCTACGAGCAGTACTTC.

The CDR3 region is CASSHRGENSPLHF. The CDR3 DNA reads as TGTGCCAGTAGCCATCGGGGGGAGAATTCACCCCTCCACTTT. The V call is TRBV19, the J call TRBJ1-6, with D tentatively TRBD1 (5 bases). Germline lookup yields CDR1 LNHDA and CDR2 SQIVND (reference sequence). The CDR3 runs 14 residues. Between the trimmed V and J ends, which lost 6 bases and 7 bases, there was a span of 13 bases.

There are a few counts of this clonotype. The V call is TRBV18, the J call TRBJ1-3; D gene unclear. CDR3 size: 14 residues. CDR1 and CDR2 from the germline V gene are KGHSH and LQKENI. The V and J ends lost 2 bases and 4 bases respectively, with 9 bases between them. CDR3 nucleotides: TGTGCCAGCTCACCAGGACGGAGCGGAAACACCATATATTTT. This sequence encodes CASSPGRSGNTIYF.

This clonotype turned up a few times. V is TRBV6-1 and J is TRBJ2-1, with D perhaps TRBD1 or TRBD2 (6 bases each). This CDR3 comprises 15 residues. V shed 6 bases and J shed 7 bases, with 19 bases lying between them. Germline CDR1 MNHNS, CDR2 SASEGT. The CDR3 spells CASSHPRRGRNEQFF. The CDR3 DNA reads as TGTGCCAGCAGCCACCCTAGGAGGGGGAGGAATGAGCAGTTCTTC.

V gene TRBV12-3 or TRBV12-4 combines with J gene TRBJ1-2; D is perhaps TRBD1 (6 bases). The ends were cut back, 6 bases at V and 7 bases at J, with 15 bases in the middle. The CDR3 covers 13 residues. The CDR3 DNA reads as TGTGCCAGCAGCCCGACAGGCGCCCGTGGCTACACCTTC. Its translation: CASSPTGARGYTF.